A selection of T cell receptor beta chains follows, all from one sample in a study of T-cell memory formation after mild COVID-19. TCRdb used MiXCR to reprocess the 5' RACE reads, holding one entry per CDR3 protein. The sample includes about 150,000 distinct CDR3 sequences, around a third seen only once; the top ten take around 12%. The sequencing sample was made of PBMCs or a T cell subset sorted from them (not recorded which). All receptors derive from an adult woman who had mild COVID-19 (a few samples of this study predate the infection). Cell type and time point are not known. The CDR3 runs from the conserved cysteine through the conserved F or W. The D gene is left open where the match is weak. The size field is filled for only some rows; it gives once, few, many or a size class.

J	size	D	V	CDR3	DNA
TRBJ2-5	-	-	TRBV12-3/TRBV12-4	CASSTWRTQETQYF	TGTGCCAGCAGTACTTGGAGAACGCAAGAGACCCAGTACTTC
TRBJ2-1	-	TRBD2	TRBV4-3	CASSIGTSAYNEQFF	TGCGCCAGCAGTATCGGGACTAGCGCCTACAATGAGCAGTTCTTC
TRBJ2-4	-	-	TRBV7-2	CASSPQGGGAKNIQYF	TGTGCCAGCAGCCCACAGGGAGGGGGAGCCAAAAACATTCAGTACTTC
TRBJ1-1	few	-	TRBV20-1	CSAHQGWATEAFF	TGCAGTGCGCACCAGGGTTGGGCTACTGAAGCTTTCTTT
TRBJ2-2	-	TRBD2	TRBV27	CASGGGLAENTGELFF	TGTGCCAGCGGGGGGGGACTAGCGGAGAACACCGGGGAGCTGTTTTTT
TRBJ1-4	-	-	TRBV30	CAWSVGASNEKLFF	TGTGCCTGGAGTGTGGGAGCTTCTAATGAAAAACTGTTTTTT
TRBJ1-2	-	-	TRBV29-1	CSVEKGREDTF	TGCAGCGTTGAAAAGGGCAGGGAAGACACCTTC
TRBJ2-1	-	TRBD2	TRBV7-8	CASSMLAGKATEKFF	TGTGCCAGCAGCATGTTAGCGGGAAAGGCCACTGAGAAGTTCTTC
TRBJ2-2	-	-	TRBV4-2	CASSQGVGVGGELFF	TGTGCCAGCAGCCAAGGAGTGGGAGTCGGCGGGGAGCTGTTTTTT
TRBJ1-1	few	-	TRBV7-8	CASSLVERVWNTEAFF	TGTGCCAGCAGCTTAGTAGAGAGGGTCTGGAACACTGAAGCTTTCTTT
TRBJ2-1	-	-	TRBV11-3	CASSLVSVNEQFF	TGTGCCAGCAGCTTAGTTTCCGTCAATGAGCAGTTCTTC
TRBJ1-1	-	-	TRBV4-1	CASSLPAWGGAAEAFF	TGCGCCAGCAGCCTCCCGGCGTGGGGAGGGGCCGCTGAAGCTTTCTTT
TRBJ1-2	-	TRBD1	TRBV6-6	CASSSLTGGADYGYTF	TGTGCCAGCAGCTCATTGACAGGGGGCGCCGACTATGGCTACACCTTC
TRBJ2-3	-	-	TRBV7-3	CASSLTLTGRAVPTDTQYF	TGTGCCAGCAGCTTAACGTTAACTGGCAGGGCCGTCCCCACAGATACGCAGTATTTT
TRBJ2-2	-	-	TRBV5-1	CASSLEVIGELFF	TGCGCCAGCAGCTTGGAAGTTATCGGGGAGCTGTTTTTT
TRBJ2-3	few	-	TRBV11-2	CASNPNSRPTDTQYF	TGTGCCAGCAACCCCAATTCCAGACCCACAGATACGCAGTATTTT
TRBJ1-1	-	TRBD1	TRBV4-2	CASSQGLQGALDTEAFF	TGTGCCAGCAGCCAGGGATTACAGGGGGCTCTGGACACTGAAGCTTTCTTT
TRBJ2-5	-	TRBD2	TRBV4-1	CASSHPLAGYGETQYF	TGCGCCAGCAGCCACCCGCTAGCGGGTTATGGAGAGACCCAGTACTTC
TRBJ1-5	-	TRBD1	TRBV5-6	CASSLGGTGGRNQPQHF	TGTGCCAGCAGCTTGGGCGGGACAGGGGGACGCAATCAGCCCCAGCATTTT
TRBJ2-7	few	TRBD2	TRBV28	CASSLGAGGIYEQYF	TGTGCCAGCAGTTTAGGAGCGGGGGGAATCTACGAGCAGTACTTC